Shown below are 4 T cell receptor beta chains from a single sample sequenced in a study of shared clonotypes between healthy human individuals. Sequencing was performed with immunoSEQ multiplex PCR; in TCRdb, only in-frame clones are kept and a portion is missing. The data show about 2.2 million clones, 85% to 95% seen once. Naive CD8 cells lacked CD45RO, underwent positive selection for CCR7 and left out terminally differentiated effector memory CD45RA+ cells. The sample comprised naive CD8+ T cells from PBMCs. Every receptor here comes from a man younger than 35 in good health. Some clones in this sample may be carry-over from other donors' samples.

The J gene is TRBJ2-2, the V gene TRBV6-4; tentatively, D is TRBD1 (6 bases). This CDR3 has 14 residues. Trimming took 7 bases from V and 4 from J, leaving 13 bases between them. Germline V gene data show CDR1 as MRHNA and CDR2 as SNTAGT. The CDR3 protein is CASNQGTGTGELFF. In nucleotides, the CDR3 is TGTGCCAGCAATCAGGGGACGGGCACCGGGGAGCTGTTTTTT.

V and J are TRBV19 and TRBJ1-2, with 7 bases lining up with TRBD1. J lost 4 bases, V lost 3 bases, and 14 bases had no gene match. The CDR3 consists of 17 residues. The germline CDR1 and CDR2 sequences are LNHDA and SQIVND (reference sequence). This chain's CDR3 is CASSIPEQGHIAYGYTF. CDR3 DNA sequence: TGTGCCAGTAGTATCCCCGAACAGGGGCACATAGCCTATGGCTACACCTTC.

The gene calls are TRBV7-9 and TRBJ1-5; the D gene is possibly TRBD1 (6 bases). CDR1 and CDR2 (germline): SEHNR, FQNEAQ (reference sequence). Trimming shortened V by 8 bases and J by 7 bases, and 9 bases separated the two germline ends. CDR3 length equals 11 residues. This CDR3 reads CASGGPQPQHF. CDR3 nucleotides: TGTGCCAGCGGGGGGCCCCAGCCCCAGCATTTT.

About this clone: This CDR3 is also generated by other DNA sequences in the sample. V is TRBV4-1 and J is TRBJ2-3; possible D gene TRBD2, 5 bases. Deletions cut 0 bases from V and 1 base from J, with 5 bases between. Germline CDR1 is MGHRA and CDR2 is YSYEKL. The CDR3 consists of 14 residues. Here the CDR3 DNA reads TGCGCCAGCAGCCAAGAGCGGGGCACAGATACGCAGTATTTT. It translates to CASSQERGTDTQYF.